The TCR beta chain described here comes from a study of blood T cell repertoires in COVID-19. On the study more broadly: Some COVID-19 samples were acute and others convalescent; all came from the United States, Italy and Spain.

The CDR3 consists of 17 residues. Germline V gives CDR1 KGHSH, CDR2 LQKENI. V lost 0 bases and J lost 3; bases outside the gene matches: 8. Sequenced by immunoSEQ multiplex PCR; TCRdb stores in-frame clones only, minus some. The table has around 260,000 clones, around nine tenths seen once. This TCR derives from a woman aged 70-85 years with COVID-19, enrolled during active disease. Sequencing used peripheral blood. This chain joins TRBV18 and TRBJ1-5, with 7 nucleotides matching TRBD1. In DNA form, the CDR3 reads TGTGCCAGCTCACCACCTCAAACAGGGGTCTACAATCAGCCCCAGCATTTT. Residues: CASSPPQTGVYNQPQHF.